This T cell receptor beta chain was sequenced for a study of blood T cell repertoires in COVID-19. The V end was cut by 1 base, the J end by 4 bases, with 18 bases between. This CDR3 spans 17 amino acids. The method was immunoSEQ multiplex PCR; TCRdb's version includes in-frame clones alone and lacks a portion of them. Among some 29,000 clones listed, around 90% were seen once. Specimen: peripheral blood. This sequence was found in a human donor in a cohort sampled during active COVID-19. The chain is built from TRBV23-1 and TRBJ2-3; tentative D call: TRBD1 (6 bases). TRBV23-1 is an ORF, and what it does is uncertain. The CDR3 here is CASSQFRMQGKSDTQYF. CDR3 bases: TGCGCCAGCAGTCAATTTCGGATGCAGGGGAAGTCAGATACGCAGTATTTT.